This T cell receptor beta chain is from a study of T cell responses to AZD1222 COVID-19 vaccine. The protocol was immunoSEQ multiplex PCR, while the TCRdb copy is restricted to in-frame clones and leaves out a portion. Altogether some 110,000 clones are present, 70% to 90% being singletons, with the ten largest covering around 3.8%. On this clone itself: Its antigen is not identified.

CDR1 ENHRY and CDR2 SYGVKD come from the germline V gene. CDR3 length equals 15 residues. Trimming left V 5 bases short and J 2 bases short, with 13 bases between. Study-wide findings and caveats: The study found vaccine-associated CD4 TCRs spanning spike, dominant at 160-218 and 743-854. Clonal diversity was possibly underestimated, and white British individuals and females predominated among donors. It was only 6 or 7 AZD1222 recipients who were seropositive at baseline. Of spike-specific TCRs, nearly half reportedly target regions left unmutated in variants.

This receptor was taken from an adult who received the AZD1222 COVID-19 vaccine. The rearrangement joins TRBV10-3 to TRBJ1-5; tentatively, D is TRBD1 (5 bases). This sample comprised peripheral blood, obtained 28 days after the second AZD1222 dose. The CDR3 loop is CAISLSKGGNQPQHF. CDR3 bases: TGTGCCATCAGTCTTTCCAAAGGGGGCAATCAGCCCCAGCATTTT.